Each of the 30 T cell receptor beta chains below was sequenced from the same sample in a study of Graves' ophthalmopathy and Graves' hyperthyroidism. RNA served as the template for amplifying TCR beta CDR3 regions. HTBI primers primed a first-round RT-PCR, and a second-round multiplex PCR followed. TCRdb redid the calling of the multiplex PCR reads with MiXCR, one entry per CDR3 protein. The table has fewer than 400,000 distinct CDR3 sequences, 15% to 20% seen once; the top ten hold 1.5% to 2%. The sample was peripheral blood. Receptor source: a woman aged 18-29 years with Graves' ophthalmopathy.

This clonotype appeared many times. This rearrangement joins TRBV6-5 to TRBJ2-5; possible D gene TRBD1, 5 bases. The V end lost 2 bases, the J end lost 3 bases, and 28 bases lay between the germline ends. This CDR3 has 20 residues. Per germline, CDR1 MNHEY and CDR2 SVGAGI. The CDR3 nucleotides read TGTGCCAGCAGTTACATAGGGGTTCTGGGGTCGCCATCCCAAGAAGAGACCCAGTACTTC. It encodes CASSYIGVLGSPSQEETQYF.

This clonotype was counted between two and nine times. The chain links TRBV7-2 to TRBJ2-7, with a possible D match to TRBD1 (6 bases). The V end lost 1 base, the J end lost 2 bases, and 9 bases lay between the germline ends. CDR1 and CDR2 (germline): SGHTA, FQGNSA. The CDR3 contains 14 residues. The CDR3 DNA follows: TGTGCCAGCAGCTTAGGGGACATAGCCTACGAGCAGTACTTC. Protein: CASSLGDIAYEQYF.

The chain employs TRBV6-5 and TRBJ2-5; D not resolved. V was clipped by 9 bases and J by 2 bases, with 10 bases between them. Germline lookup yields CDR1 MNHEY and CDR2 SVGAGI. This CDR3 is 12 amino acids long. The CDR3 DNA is TGTGCCAGTTCGACGGCACAAGAGACCCAGTACTTC. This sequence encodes CASSTAQETQYF.

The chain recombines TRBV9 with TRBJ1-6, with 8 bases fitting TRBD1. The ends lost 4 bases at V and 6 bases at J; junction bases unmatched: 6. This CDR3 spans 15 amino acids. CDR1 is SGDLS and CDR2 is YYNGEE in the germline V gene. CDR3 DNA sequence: TGTGCCAGCAGCCTACGGACAGGGAGTAATTCACCCCTCCACTTT. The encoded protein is CASSLRTGSNSPLHF.

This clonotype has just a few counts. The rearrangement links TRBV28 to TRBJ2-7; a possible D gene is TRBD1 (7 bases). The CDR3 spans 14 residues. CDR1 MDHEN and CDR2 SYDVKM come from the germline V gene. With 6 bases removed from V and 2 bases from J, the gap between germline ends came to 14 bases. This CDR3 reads CASRQQGGTYEQYF. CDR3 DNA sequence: TGTGCCAGCAGGCAGCAGGGGGGCACCTACGAGCAGTACTTC.

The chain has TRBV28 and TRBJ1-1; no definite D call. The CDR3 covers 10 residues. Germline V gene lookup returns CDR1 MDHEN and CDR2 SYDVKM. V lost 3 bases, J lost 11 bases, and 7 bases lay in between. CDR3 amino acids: CASSLRRAFF. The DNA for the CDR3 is TGTGCCAGCAGTTTGAGGAGGGCTTTCTTT.

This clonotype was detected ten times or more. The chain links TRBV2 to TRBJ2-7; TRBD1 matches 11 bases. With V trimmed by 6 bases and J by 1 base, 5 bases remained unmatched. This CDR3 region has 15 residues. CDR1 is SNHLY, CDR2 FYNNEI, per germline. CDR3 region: CASRAGTGGSYEQYF. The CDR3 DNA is TGTGCCAGCAGGGCCGGGACAGGGGGATCCTACGAGCAGTACTTC.

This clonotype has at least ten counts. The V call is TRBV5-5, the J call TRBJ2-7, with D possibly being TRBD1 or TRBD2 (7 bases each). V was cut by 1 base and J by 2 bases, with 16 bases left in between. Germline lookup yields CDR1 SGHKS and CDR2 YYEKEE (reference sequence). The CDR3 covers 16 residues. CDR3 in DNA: TGTGCCAGCAGCTTGTCAGGGGGGGCAGGGGCCTACGAGCAGTACTTC. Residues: CASSLSGGAGAYEQYF.

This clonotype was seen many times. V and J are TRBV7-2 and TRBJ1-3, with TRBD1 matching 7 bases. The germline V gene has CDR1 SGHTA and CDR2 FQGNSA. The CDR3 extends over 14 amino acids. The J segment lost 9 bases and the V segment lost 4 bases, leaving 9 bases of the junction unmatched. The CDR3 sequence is CASSSGQVEGTIYF. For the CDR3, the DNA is TGTGCCAGCAGCTCTGGACAGGTCGAGGGCACCATATATTTT. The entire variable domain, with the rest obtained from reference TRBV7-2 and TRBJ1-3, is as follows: GAGVSQSPSNKVTEKGKDVELRCDPISGHTALYWYRQSLGQGLEFLIYFQGNSAPDKSGLPSDRFSAERTGGSVSTLTIQRTQQEDSAVYLCASSSGQVEGTIYFGEGSWLTVV.

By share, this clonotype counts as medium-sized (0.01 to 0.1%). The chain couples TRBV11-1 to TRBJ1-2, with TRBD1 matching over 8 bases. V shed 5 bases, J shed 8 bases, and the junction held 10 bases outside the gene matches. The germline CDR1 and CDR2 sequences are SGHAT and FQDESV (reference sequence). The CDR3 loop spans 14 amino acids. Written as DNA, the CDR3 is TGTGCCAGCAGCCCGGGACAGGCGACTGGCGGCTACACCTTC. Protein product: CASSPGQATGGYTF.

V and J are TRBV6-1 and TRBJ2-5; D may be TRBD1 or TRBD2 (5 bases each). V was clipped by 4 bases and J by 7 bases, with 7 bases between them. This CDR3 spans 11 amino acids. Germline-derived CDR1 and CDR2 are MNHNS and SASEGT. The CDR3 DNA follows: TGTGCCAGCAGTGCGGGGCGGACCCAGTACTTC. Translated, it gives CASSAGRTQYF.

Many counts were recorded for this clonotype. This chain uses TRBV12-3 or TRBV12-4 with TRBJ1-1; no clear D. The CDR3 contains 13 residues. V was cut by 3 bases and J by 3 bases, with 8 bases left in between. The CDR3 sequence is CASSFVGYTEAFF. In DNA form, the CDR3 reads TGTGCCAGCAGTTTTGTGGGTTACACTGAAGCTTTCTTT.

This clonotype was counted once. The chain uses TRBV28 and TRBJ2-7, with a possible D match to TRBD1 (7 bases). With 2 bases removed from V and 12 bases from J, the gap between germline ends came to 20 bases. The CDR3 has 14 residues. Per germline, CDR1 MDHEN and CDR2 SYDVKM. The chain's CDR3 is CASSLEGSPRGVYF. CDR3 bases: TGTGCCAGCAGTTTAGAGGGTTCTCCCAGGGGGGTGTACTTC.

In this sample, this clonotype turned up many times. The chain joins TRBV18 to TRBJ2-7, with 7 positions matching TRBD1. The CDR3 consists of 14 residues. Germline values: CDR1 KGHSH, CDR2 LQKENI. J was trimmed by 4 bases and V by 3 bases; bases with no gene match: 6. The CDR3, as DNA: TGTGCCAGCTCACCCCCACAGGGGCGGTACGAGCAGTACTTC. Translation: CASSPPQGRYEQYF.

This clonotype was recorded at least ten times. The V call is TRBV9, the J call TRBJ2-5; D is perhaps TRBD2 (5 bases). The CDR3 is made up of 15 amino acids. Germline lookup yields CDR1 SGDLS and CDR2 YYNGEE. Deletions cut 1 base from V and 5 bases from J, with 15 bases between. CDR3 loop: CASSVLPMEVETQYF. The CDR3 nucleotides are TGTGCCAGCAGCGTACTTCCTATGGAGGTGGAGACCCAGTACTTC.

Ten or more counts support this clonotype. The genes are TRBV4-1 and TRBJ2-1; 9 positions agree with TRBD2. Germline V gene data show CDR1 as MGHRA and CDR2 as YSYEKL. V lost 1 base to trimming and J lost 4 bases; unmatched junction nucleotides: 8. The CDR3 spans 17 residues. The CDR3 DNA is TGCGCCAGCAGCCAAGGGAGGGCTAGCGGGATATACAATGAGCAGTTCTTC. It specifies CASSQGRASGIYNEQFF.

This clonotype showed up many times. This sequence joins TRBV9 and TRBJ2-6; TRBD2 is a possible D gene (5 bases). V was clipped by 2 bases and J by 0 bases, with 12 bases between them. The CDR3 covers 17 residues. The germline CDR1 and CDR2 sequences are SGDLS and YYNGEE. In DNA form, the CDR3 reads TGTGCCAGCAGCGTTTCCGGACGGGACTCTGGGGCCAACGTCCTGACTTTC. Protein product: CASSVSGRDSGANVLTF.

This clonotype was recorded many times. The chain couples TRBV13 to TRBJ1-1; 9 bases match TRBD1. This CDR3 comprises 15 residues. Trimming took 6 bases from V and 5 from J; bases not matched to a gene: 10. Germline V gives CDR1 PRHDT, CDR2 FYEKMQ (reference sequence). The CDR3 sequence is CASSPAPTGGTEAFF. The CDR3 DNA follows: TGTGCCAGCAGTCCCGCCCCGACAGGGGGAACTGAAGCTTTCTTT.

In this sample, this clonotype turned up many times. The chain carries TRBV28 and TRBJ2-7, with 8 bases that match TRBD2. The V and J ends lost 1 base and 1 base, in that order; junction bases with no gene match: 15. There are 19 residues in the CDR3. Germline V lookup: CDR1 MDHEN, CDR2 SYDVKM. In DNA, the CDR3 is TGTGCCAGCAGTTTATTCTCCGGGACTAGAGATACCTTTTCCTACGAGCAGTACTTC. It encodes CASSLFSGTRDTFSYEQYF.

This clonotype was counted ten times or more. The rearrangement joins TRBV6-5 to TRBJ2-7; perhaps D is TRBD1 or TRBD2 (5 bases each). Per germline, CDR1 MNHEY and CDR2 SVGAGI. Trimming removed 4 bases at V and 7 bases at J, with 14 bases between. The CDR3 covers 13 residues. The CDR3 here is CASSWDRLREQYF. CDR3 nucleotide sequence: TGTGCCAGCAGTTGGGACCGATTACGGGAGCAGTACTTC.

The CDR3 sequence: CASSYFEPGAANTEAFF. The CDR3 coding sequence is TGTGCCAGCAGTTACTTCGAACCCGGTGCAGCGAACACTGAAGCTTTCTTT. This chain connects TRBV6-5 to TRBJ1-1; D gene unclear. CDR1 and CDR2 from the germline V gene are MNHEY and SVGAGI. This CDR3 is built from 17 residues. Trimming stripped 1 base from V and 1 base from J, with 16 bases between.

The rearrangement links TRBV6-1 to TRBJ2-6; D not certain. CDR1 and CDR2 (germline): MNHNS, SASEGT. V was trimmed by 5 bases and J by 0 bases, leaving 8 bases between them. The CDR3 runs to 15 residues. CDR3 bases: TGTGCCAGCAGTAGGACGGACTCTGGGGCCAACGTCCTGACTTTC. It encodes CASSRTDSGANVLTF.

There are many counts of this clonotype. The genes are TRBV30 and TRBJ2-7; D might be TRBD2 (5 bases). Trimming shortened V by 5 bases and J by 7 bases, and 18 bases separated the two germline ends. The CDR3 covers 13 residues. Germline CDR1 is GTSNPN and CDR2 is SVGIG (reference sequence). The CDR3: CAWVSDTRREQYF. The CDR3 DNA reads TGTGCCTGGGTTAGCGACACAAGGCGGGAGCAGTACTTC.

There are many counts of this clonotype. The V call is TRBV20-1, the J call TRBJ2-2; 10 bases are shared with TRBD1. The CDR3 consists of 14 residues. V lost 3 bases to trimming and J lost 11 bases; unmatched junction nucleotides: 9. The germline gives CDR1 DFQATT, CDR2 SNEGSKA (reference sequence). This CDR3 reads CSARGRDRGGELFF. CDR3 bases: TGCAGTGCTAGGGGCCGGGACAGGGGCGGAGAGCTGTTTTTT.

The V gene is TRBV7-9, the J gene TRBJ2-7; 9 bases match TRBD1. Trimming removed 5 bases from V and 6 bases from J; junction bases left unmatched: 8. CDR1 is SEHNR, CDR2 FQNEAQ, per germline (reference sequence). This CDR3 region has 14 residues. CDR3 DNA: TGTGCCAGCAGCCGGACAGGGGACCTCTCCGAGCAGTACTTC. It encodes CASSRTGDLSEQYF.

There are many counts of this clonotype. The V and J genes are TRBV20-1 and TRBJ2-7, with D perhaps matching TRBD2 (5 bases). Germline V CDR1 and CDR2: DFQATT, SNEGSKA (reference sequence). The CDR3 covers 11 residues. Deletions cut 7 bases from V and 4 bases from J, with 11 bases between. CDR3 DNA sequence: TGCAGTGGGGATGGGGAGTACGAGCAGTACTTC. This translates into CSGDGEYEQYF.

The CDR3 sequence: CASSSRDLTTHSTYEQYF. CDR3 sequence (DNA): TGTGCCAGCAGTAGCCGGGACTTAACCACCCATTCCACCTACGAGCAGTACTTC. The rearrangement links TRBV6-2 or TRBV6-3 to TRBJ2-7, with D possibly TRBD2 on 6 matching bases. There are 18 residues in the CDR3. CDR1 and CDR2 (germline): MNHEY, SVGEGT. Trimming left V 5 bases short and J 2 bases short, with 25 bases between.

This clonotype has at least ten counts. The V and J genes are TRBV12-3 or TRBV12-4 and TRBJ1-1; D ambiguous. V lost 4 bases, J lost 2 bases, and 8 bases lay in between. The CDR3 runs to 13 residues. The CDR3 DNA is TGTGCCAGCAGTTATGTGGTAAACACTGAAGCTTTCTTT. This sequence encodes CASSYVVNTEAFF.

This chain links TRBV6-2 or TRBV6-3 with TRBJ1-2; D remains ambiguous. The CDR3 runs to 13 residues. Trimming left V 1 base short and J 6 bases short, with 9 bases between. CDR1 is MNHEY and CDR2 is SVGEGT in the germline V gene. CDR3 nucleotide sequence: TGTGCCAGCAGTTACTATCCAGGCCATGGCTACACCTTC. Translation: CASSYYPGHGYTF.

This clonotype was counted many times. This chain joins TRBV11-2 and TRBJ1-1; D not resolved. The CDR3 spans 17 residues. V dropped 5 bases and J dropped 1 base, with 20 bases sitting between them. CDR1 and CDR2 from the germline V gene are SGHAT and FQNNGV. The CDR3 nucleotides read TGTGCCAGCAGCCCTCTCCTGAGGATTTCGAGGAACACTGAAGCTTTCTTT. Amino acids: CASSPLLRISRNTEAFF. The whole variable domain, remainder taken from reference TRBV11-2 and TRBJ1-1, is EAGVAQSPRYKIIEKRQSVAFWCNPISGHATLYWYQQILGQGPKLLIQFQNNGVVDDSQLPKDRFSAERLKGVDSTLKIQPAKLEDSAVYLCASSPLLRISRNTEAFFGQGTRLTVV.